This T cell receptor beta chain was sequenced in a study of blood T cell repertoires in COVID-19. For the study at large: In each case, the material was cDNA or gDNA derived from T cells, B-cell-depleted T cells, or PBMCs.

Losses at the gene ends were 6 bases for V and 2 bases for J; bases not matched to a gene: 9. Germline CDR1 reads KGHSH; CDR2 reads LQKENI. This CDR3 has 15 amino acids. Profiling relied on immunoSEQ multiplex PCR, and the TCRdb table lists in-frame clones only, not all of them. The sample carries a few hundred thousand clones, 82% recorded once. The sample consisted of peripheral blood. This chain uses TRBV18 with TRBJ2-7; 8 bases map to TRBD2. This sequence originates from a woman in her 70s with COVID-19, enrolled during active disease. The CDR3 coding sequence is TGTGCCAGCTCTCCCGAGGCGGGAGGACCCTACGAGCAGTACTTC. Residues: CASSPEAGGPYEQYF.